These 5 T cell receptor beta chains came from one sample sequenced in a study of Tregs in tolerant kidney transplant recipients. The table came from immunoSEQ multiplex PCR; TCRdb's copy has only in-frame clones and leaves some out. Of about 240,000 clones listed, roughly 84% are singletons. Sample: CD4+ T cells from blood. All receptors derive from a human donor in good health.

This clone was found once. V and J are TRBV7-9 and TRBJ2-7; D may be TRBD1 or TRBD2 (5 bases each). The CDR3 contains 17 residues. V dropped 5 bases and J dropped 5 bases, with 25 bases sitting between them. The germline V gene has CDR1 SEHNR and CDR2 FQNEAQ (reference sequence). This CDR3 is CASSHPPRDPLGDEQYF. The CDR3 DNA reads TGTGCCAGCAGCCACCCTCCCCGGGACCCATTGGGTGACGAGCAGTACTTC.

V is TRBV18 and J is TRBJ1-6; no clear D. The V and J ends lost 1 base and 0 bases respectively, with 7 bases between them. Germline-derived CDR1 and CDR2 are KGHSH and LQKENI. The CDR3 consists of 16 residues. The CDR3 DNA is TGTGCCAGCTCACCACGAGGGAACTCCTATAATTCACCCCTCCACTTT. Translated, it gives CASSPRGNSYNSPLHF. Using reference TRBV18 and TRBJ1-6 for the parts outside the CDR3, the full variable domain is NAGVMQNPRHLVRRRGQEARLRCSPMKGHSHVYWYRQLPEEGLKFMVYLQKENIIDESGMPKERFSAEFPKEGPSILRIQQVVRGDSAAYFCASSPRGNSYNSPLHFGNGTRLTVT.

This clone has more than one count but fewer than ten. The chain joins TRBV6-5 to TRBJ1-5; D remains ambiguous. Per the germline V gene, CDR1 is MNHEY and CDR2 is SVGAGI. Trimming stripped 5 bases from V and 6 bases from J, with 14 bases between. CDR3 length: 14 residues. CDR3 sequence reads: CASSETFRFQPQHF. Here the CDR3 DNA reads TGTGCCAGCAGTGAAACGTTTCGCTTTCAGCCCCAGCATTTT.

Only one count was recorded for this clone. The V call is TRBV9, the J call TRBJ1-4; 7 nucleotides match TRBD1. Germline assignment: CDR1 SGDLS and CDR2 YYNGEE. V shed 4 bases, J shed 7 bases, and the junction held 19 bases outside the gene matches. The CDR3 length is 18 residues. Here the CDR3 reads CASSPRDSKMARSEKLFF. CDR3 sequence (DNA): TGTGCCAGCAGCCCCCGGGACAGCAAGATGGCAAGGAGTGAAAAACTGTTTTTT.

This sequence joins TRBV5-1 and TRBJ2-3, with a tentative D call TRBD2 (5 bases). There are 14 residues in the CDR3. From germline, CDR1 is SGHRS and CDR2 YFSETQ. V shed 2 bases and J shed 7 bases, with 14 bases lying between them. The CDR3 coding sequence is TGCGCCAGCAGCTTCGATACGGACTCCTATACGCAGTATTTT. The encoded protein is CASSFDTDSYTQYF.